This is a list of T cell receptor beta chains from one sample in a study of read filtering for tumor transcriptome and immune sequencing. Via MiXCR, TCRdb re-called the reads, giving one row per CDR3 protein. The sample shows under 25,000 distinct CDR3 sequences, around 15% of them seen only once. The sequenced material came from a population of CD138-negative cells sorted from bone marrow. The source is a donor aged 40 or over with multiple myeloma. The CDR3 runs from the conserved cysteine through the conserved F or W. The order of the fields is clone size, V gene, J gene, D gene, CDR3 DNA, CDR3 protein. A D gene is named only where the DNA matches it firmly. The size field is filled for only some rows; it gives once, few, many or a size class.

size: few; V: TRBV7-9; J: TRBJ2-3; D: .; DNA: TGTGCCAGCAGTAGAAATTCAAGGGGAGATACGCAGTATTTT; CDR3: CASSRNSRGDTQYF
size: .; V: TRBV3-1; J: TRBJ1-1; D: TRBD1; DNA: TGTGCCAGCAGCGGACTGGTAGGGACAGACACTGAAGCTTTCTTT; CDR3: CASSGLVGTDTEAFF
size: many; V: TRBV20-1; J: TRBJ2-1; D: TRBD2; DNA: TGCAGTGCTAGAGTGGGACTAGCGTTAAGGGACAATGAGCAGTTCTTC; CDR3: CSARVGLALRDNEQFF
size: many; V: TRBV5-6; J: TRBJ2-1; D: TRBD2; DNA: TGTGCCAGCAGCTTACTAGCGGGAGCCCACATAGGAGGCAATGAGCAGTTCTTC; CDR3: CASSLLAGAHIGGNEQFF
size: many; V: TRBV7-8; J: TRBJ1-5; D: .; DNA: TGTGCCAGCAGCTCGACAGGAACTTATCAGCCCCAGCATTTT; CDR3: CASSSTGTYQPQHF
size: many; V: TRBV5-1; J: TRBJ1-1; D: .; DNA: TGCGCCAGCAGCTTGGATGGACCACAAGTGACTGAAGCTTTCTTT; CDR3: CASSLDGPQVTEAFF
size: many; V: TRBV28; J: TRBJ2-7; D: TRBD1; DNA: TGTGCCAGCAGGACAGGGCAGCCCGAGCAGTACTTC; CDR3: CASRTGQPEQYF
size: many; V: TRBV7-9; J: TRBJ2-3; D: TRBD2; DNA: TGTGCCAGCAGCGTCGGACTAGCGGGAGACGGGGGGACAGATACGCAGTATTTT; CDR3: CASSVGLAGDGGTDTQYF
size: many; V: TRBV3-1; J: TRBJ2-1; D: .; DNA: TGTGCCAGCAGCCAAGTAACAGTTTACAATGAGCAGTTCTTC; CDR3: CASSQVTVYNEQFF
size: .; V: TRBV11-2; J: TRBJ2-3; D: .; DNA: TGTGCCAGCAGCCCACTAAGCGGCACAGATACGCAGTATTTT; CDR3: CASSPLSGTDTQYF
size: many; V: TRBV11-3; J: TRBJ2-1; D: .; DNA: TGTGCCAGCAGCGCCGTACGGGGGACTGAGCAGTTCTTC; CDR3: CASSAVRGTEQFF
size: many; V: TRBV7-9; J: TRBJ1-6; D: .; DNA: TGTGCCAGCAGCTCCGGGACGTATAATTCACCCCTCCACTTT; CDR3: CASSSGTYNSPLHF
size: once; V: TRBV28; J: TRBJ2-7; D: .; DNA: TGTGCCAGCAGTTCAATCGGGGTTATGCGCTACGGGCAGTACTTC; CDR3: CASSSIGVMRYGQYF
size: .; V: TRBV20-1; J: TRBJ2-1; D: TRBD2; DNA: TGCAGTGCTAAGACTAGCGGTTACTACAATGAGCAGTTCTTC; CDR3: CSAKTSGYYNEQFF
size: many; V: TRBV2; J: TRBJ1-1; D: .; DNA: TGTGCCAGCAGTGAATGGAGGGCTGATGAAGCTTTCTTT; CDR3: CASSEWRADEAFF
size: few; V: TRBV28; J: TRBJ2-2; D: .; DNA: TGTGCCAGCAGTCTTCCGGGGGAGAACACCGGGGAGCTGTTTTTT; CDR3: CASSLPGENTGELFF
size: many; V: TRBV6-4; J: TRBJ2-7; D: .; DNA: TGTGCCAGCAGTCGGGACGAGTCGACCGAGCAGTACTTC; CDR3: CASSRDESTEQYF
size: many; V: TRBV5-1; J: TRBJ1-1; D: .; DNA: TGCGCCAGCAGCTTGGCCGAGGCAGGGTACATGAACACTGAAGCTTTCTTT; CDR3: CASSLAEAGYMNTEAFF
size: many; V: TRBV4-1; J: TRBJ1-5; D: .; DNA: TGCGCCAGCAGCCAAGGAGTTCGGGCAACCGGGGCCCAGCATTTT; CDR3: CASSQGVRATGAQHF
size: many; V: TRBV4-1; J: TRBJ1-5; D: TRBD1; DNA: TGCGCCAGCAGCCAAGAAGTGACAGGGGATCAGCCCCAGCATTTT; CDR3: CASSQEVTGDQPQHF
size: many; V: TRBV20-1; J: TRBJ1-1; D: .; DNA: TGCAGTGCTAGAGAGGGACGCGCTGAAGCTTTCTTT; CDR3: CSAREGRAEAFF
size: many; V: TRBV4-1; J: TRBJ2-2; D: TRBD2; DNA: TGCGCCAGCAGCCCTATCGGACTAGCGGGAGCGGGCACCGGGGAGCTGTTTTTT; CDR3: CASSPIGLAGAGTGELFF
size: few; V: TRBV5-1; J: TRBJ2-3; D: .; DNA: TGCGCCAGCACCCACACAGATACGCAGTATTTT; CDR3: CASTHTDTQYF